Listed here are 22 T cell receptor beta chains from one sample, sequenced in a study of STAT5B mutations in CD4+ large granular lymphocyte leukemia. The assay was immunoSEQ multiplex PCR, and TCRdb's table has in-frame clones only and misses some. This sample has about 21,000 clones, with roughly 75% found just once. Sample: CD4+ T cells from blood buffy coats. These TCRs come from a human donor in good health.

The genes are TRBV5-1 and TRBJ2-5; 12 bases agree with TRBD2. There are 16 residues in the CDR3. V shed 1 base, J shed 1 base, and the junction held 2 bases outside the gene matches. Germline CDR1 reads SGHRS; CDR2 reads YFSETQ. Here the CDR3 DNA reads TGCGCCAGCAGCTTGAGGACTAGCGGGACCCAAGAGACCCAGTACTTC. Protein product: CASSLRTSGTQETQYF.

CDR3 amino acids: CASSSGQGGRLANEKLFF. The CDR3 DNA sequence: TGCGCCAGCAGCTCGGGACAGGGAGGGCGGCTAGCTAATGAAAAACTGTTTTTT. The chain joins TRBV5-1 to TRBJ1-4; 9 positions match TRBD1. J was trimmed by 3 bases and V by 3 bases; bases with no gene match: 12. The germline V gene has CDR1 SGHRS and CDR2 YFSETQ. The CDR3 totals 18 residues.

This chain joins TRBV5-1 and TRBJ1-1; 8 nucleotides align to TRBD1. CDR3 length: 18 residues. The V gene's germline CDR1 is SGHRS and CDR2 YFSETQ. Germline trimming cut 2 bases from V and 10 bases from J; bases unmatched to any gene: 22. The CDR3: CASSFLGTGIVREVVAFF. For the CDR3, the DNA is TGCGCCAGCAGCTTCCTCGGGACAGGAATAGTTCGTGAGGTGGTAGCTTTCTTT.

J is TRBJ2-7 and V is TRBV5-1; TRBD1 matches 11 bases. J was trimmed by 2 bases and V by 1 base; bases with no gene match: 8. Germline V lookup: CDR1 SGHRS, CDR2 YFSETQ. The CDR3 sequence is 17 residues long. The CDR3, as DNA: TGCGCCAGCAGCTTGCAGGCCGGGACAGGGGGGACCTACGAGCAGTACTTC. Encoded protein: CASSLQAGTGGTYEQYF.

J is TRBJ2-1 and V is TRBV27; D might be TRBD2 (5 bases). The length of the CDR3 is 14 residues. Deletions cut 4 bases from V and 8 bases from J, with 15 bases between. Germline values: CDR1 MNHEY, CDR2 SMNVEV (reference sequence). Written as DNA, the CDR3 is TGTGCCAGCAGTTCCCCCGGGAATATATATGAGCAGTTCTTC. Its protein is CASSSPGNIYEQFF.

This clone turned up a few times. The rearrangement uses TRBV30 and TRBJ1-5; TRBD1 is a possible D gene (6 bases). Germline CDR1 reads GTSNPN; CDR2 reads SVGIG (reference sequence). This CDR3 region has 13 residues. Deletions cut 0 bases from V and 7 bases from J, with 10 bases between. This CDR3 is CAWSVGGAQPQHF. CDR3 nucleotides: TGTGCCTGGAGTGTGGGGGGGGCCCAGCCCCAGCATTTT.

This chain uses TRBV7-6 with TRBJ2-1, with D perhaps being TRBD1 or TRBD2 (5 bases each). Per germline, CDR1 SGHVS and CDR2 FNYEAQ. CDR3 size: 14 residues. The germline V and J ends were trimmed by 5 bases and 9 bases, with 17 bases remaining between them. CDR3 coding DNA: TGTGCCAGCAGCCCCGTCAGGGACCGGGGTGAGCAGTTCTTC. It specifies CASSPVRDRGEQFF.

This clone appeared a few times. The chain combines TRBV28 with TRBJ2-7; D is tentatively TRBD1 or TRBD2 (7 bases each). V lost 6 bases and J lost 4, with 16 bases in between. This CDR3 region has 14 residues. Germline CDR1 is MDHEN and CDR2 is SYDVKM. CDR3 bases: TGTGCCAGCAGCCCCCAGGGGGGGGATTACGAGCAGTACTTC. It specifies CASSPQGGDYEQYF.

The chain uses TRBV28 and TRBJ1-4, with 8 positions matching TRBD1. CDR3 size: 15 residues. V shed 6 bases and J 7 bases; nucleotides not matched to a gene: 10. Germline V gives CDR1 MDHEN, CDR2 SYDVKM. The CDR3 here is CASSRGQGKGEKLFF. In nucleotides, the CDR3 is TGTGCCAGCAGCCGCGGACAGGGAAAGGGTGAAAAACTGTTTTTT.

This chain connects TRBV5-1 to TRBJ2-4; 7 nucleotides agree with TRBD2. J gave up 5 bases and V 1 base, and 6 bases lay outside the gene matches. CDR3 length equals 15 residues. Germline V gene lookup returns CDR1 SGHRS and CDR2 YFSETQ. CDR3 DNA: TGCGCCAGCAGCTTGTCGGGGGAGGGCCAAAACATTCAGTACTTC. It yields the protein CASSLSGEGQNIQYF. The whole variable domain, filled in from reference TRBV5-1 and TRBJ2-4, reads KAGVTQTPRYLIKTRGQQVTLSCSPISGHRSVSWYQQTPGQGLQFLFEYFSETQRNKGNFPGRFSGRQFSNSRSEMNVSTLELGDSALYLCASSLSGEGQNIQYFGAGTRLSVL.

The V call is TRBV2, the J call TRBJ1-6; possibly TRBD1 for D (5 bases). The CDR3 covers 13 residues. The V gene's germline CDR1 is SNHLY and CDR2 FYNNEI. Trimming took off 7 bases at V and 8 bases at J, with 12 bases between the two ends. The CDR3 DNA is TGTGCCAGCAAAGGGACTTTATATTCACCCCTCCACTTT. Encoded protein: CASKGTLYSPLHF.

The V and J genes are TRBV7-9 and TRBJ2-1, with D unresolved. Trimming left V 1 base short and J 6 bases short, with 16 bases between. The germline CDR1 and CDR2 sequences are SEHNR and FQNEAQ (reference sequence). CDR3 size: 16 residues. CDR3 DNA sequence: TGTGCCAGCAGCTTAGGGATAGCCGCAAGAGGCAATGAGCAGTTCTTC. Its protein is CASSLGIAARGNEQFF. The full variable domain, rest sourced from reference TRBV7-9 and TRBJ2-1, is DTGVSQNPRHKITKRGQNVTFRCDPISEHNRLYWYRQTLGQGPEFLTYFQNEAQLEKSRLLSDRFSAERPKGSFSTLEIQRTEQGDSAMYLCASSLGIAARGNEQFFGPGTRLTVL.

This clone was recorded only once. This sequence joins TRBV2 and TRBJ2-1; TRBD2 matches at 8 bases. CDR3 length: 12 residues. V was pared by 5 bases and J by 15 bases, with 9 bases of the junction left unmatched. Germline V gene lookup returns CDR1 SNHLY and CDR2 FYNNEI. The CDR3 reads CASSLTGTRGFF. CDR3 nucleotide sequence: TGTGCCAGCAGTCTAACCGGGACTAGGGGGTTCTTC.

This chain links TRBV10-3 with TRBJ2-4; no clear D gene. Trimming removed 2 bases at V and 0 bases at J, with 11 bases between. The CDR3 is 16 amino acids. From germline, CDR1 is ENHRY and CDR2 SYGVKD. The CDR3 protein is CAISESENLAKNIQYF. Written as DNA, the CDR3 is TGTGCCATCAGTGAGAGTGAGAATCTAGCCAAAAACATTCAGTACTTC.

This clone was picked up a small number of times. V usage is TRBV6-6 and J usage is TRBJ1-4; D gene unclear. This CDR3 is 13 amino acids long. V lost 8 bases and J 8 bases, leaving 15 bases between the germline ends. Germline V lookup: CDR1 MNHNY, CDR2 SVGAGI (reference sequence). CDR3: CASAWGIKEKLFF. The CDR3 coding sequence is TGTGCCAGCGCTTGGGGAATTAAGGAAAAACTGTTTTTT.

The CDR3 reads CASSFRTGTNTEAFF. The CDR3 nucleotides read TGTGCCAGCAGCTTCAGAACCGGGACGAACACTGAAGCTTTCTTT. The V and J genes are TRBV11-3 and TRBJ1-1, with D tentatively TRBD1 (5 bases). Trimming cost V 3 bases and J 1 base, with 12 bases left between them. Germline loops: CDR1 SGHNT, CDR2 YENEEA. The CDR3 runs to 15 residues.

The rearrangement joins TRBV6-5 to TRBJ1-1; maybe TRBD1 (5 bases). The germline gives CDR1 MNHEY, CDR2 SVGAGI. The ends were cut back, 6 bases at V and 0 bases at J, with 8 bases in the middle. This CDR3 contains 13 residues. The CDR3 spells CASRRTMNTEAFF. Here the CDR3 DNA reads TGTGCCAGCAGAAGGACAATGAACACTGAAGCTTTCTTT.

The CDR3 protein is CASRYDSGAYNEQFF. The CDR3 bases are TGCGCCAGCAGATATGACAGCGGGGCCTACAATGAGCAGTTCTTC. The V and J genes are TRBV5-1 and TRBJ2-1; 7 bases fit TRBD2. Losses at the gene ends were 5 bases for V and 2 bases for J; bases not matched to a gene: 7. The CDR3 length is 15 residues. CDR1 is SGHRS and CDR2 is YFSETQ in the germline V gene.

This chain joins TRBV6-6 and TRBJ2-1; D is uncertain. CDR1 MNHNY and CDR2 SVGAGI come from the germline V gene (reference sequence). The CDR3 is 12 residues long. Trimming shortened V by 8 bases and J by 6 bases, and 11 bases separated the two germline ends. CDR3 residues: CASAEERNEQFF. CDR3 DNA: TGTGCCAGCGCTGAGGAACGCAATGAGCAGTTCTTC.

The V call is TRBV6-5, the J call TRBJ1-6; D possibly corresponds to TRBD1 (5 bases). CDR1 MNHEY and CDR2 SVGAGI come from the germline V gene. Trimming removed 5 bases at V and 10 bases at J, with 9 bases between. The CDR3 has 12 residues. This chain's CDR3 is CASSKDNSPLHF. Here the CDR3 DNA reads TGTGCCAGCAGTAAGGACAACTCACCCCTCCACTTT.

The rearrangement links TRBV4-1 to TRBJ2-4, with D perhaps assigned TRBD1 or TRBD2 (5 bases each). Trimming stripped 0 bases from V and 0 bases from J, with 12 bases between. The CDR3 has 17 amino acids. In germline, CDR1 is MGHRA, CDR2 YSYEKL. The CDR3 nucleotides read TGCGCCAGCAGCCAAGAACCGGGAAGGGGAGCCAAAAACATTCAGTACTTC. Protein: CASSQEPGRGAKNIQYF.

The chain recombines TRBV7-9 with TRBJ2-6, with unresolved D. Germline V gene data show CDR1 as SEHNR and CDR2 as FQNEAQ (reference sequence). With 5 bases removed from V and 6 bases from J, the gap between germline ends came to 14 bases. The length of the CDR3 is 15 residues. CDR3 amino acids: CASSLHSTEANVLTF. The CDR3 DNA follows: TGTGCCAGCAGCCTCCATTCGACGGAGGCCAACGTCCTGACTTTC.